Reported below is one T cell receptor beta chain. The antigen it recognizes is unknown. Qualities for individual bases were not recorded, and no much larger clone is one base off. The CDR3, from cysteine to phenylalanine, totals 16 residues. The only DNA kept is the CDR3, 48 bases in frame from the first base. The sample originates from a study of Ad26.COV2.S vaccination and SARS-CoV-2 variants (dated by TCRdb to about 2021). In the study overall: Vaccine-arm donors were drawn from COV1001, a multicentre, randomized, double-blind, placebo-controlled phase I-IIa trial of Ad26.COV2.S in healthy adults. Ad26.COV2.S was given intramuscularly at 5x10^10 or 1x10^11 viral particles, as a single shot or as two shots 56 days apart. A total of roughly 32 samples were included in the TCR-sequenced set, comprising around 19 Ad26.COV2.S vaccine recipients, 5 placebo recipients and 8 SARS-CoV-2 convalescent individuals. Blinding of investigators to trial group allocation was maintained during experiments and outcome assessment. Trial participants were randomized into five groups of five, in which low-dose or high-dose Ad26.COV2.S was given once or twice, or placebo was given on both occasions. TCRbeta repertoire sequencing served as the tool for gauging how specific and how broad the SARS-CoV-2-reactive T cell receptors were following Ad26.COV2.S vaccination.

Here is what the overall study found, with its caveats: The study was not powered to compare responses between vaccine doses or regimens. Higher spike-specific TCR breadth was observed in Ad26.COV2.S recipients than in placebo recipients (P = 0.0014). After vaccination, substantial breadth of spike-specific CD8+ and CD4+ T cell responses was reported. Comparable non-spike TCR breadth was observed between vaccine and placebo recipients, consistent with only spike being contained in the vaccine. The authors noted that total T cell responses may have been underestimated by the TCR breadth and depth analyses.

The immunoSEQ Assay was the method used to sequence TCRbeta CDR3 regions. After extraction, genomic DNA underwent amplification by bias-controlled multiplex PCR, followed by high-throughput sequencing. As for how the authors treated the data: Collapsing and filtering of sequences were performed to quantify the absolute abundance of each unique TCRbeta CDR3 region. T cell fraction was estimated by normalizing TCRbeta template counts to usable DNA, with usable DNA measured through amplification of reference genes found in all nucleated cells. Repertoire TCRs were annotated as SARS-CoV-2-specific when V gene, CDR3 amino acid sequence and J gene were exactly matched to a known reactive TCR set. The reference SARS-CoV-2 TCR set was derived from MIRA and filtered for enrichment in COVID-19-positive ImmuneCODE repertoires, a step that removed public or cross-reactive TCRs. Drawing on the MIRA antigens, annotated TCRs were analysed further at the level of specific ORF or position within ORF. Breadth was defined as annotated unique rearrangements over total unique productive rearrangements; depth was the summed frequency of those rearrangements. Two-sided Wilcoxon rank-sum tests were used to compare TCR breadth between groups. TCRdb's version of the immuneACCESS table is confined to in-frame rearrangements and falls short of the full clone set. An unresolved V gene accounts for under half of the shortfall where checked; the remainder is of unknown origin. That table gives V, J and clone size, and the DNA gave D and trimming. The sample table contains around 450,000 clones; only one count was recorded for about 93% of them. Together, the top ten hold 9% to 15% of the sample.

This specimen's treatment or condition label, per the study, means: about 20 received Ad26.COV2.S at low or high dose, single or two shots; several received placebo; per-sample allocation not given. Repertoires of vaccine and placebo recipients were sequenced from samples collected on day 63 after the first injection. Cohort 1b enrolled around 24 adults aged 18-55 years at a single site in Boston, USA, between 29 July and 7 August 2020. Ad26.COV2.S consisted of a replication-incompetent adenovirus type 26 vector by which a prefusion-stabilized SARS-CoV-2 spike protein from the original Wuhan strain was expressed.

The TCR sequence derives from a person aged 18-65 years who received the Ad26.COV2.S COVID-19 vaccine or a placebo. The specimen was peripheral blood, collected in a trial of Ad26.COV2.S vaccine versus placebo. The V gene is TRBV12-1 and the J gene is TRBJ2-3; TRBD2, as called in the table, went unchecked against the DNA. TRBV12-1 counts as a pseudogene. The CDR3 is CASSFPPGNSTDTQYF. The bases read TGTGCCAGCAGCTTTCCCCCCGGGAACAGCACAGATACGCAGTATTTT.